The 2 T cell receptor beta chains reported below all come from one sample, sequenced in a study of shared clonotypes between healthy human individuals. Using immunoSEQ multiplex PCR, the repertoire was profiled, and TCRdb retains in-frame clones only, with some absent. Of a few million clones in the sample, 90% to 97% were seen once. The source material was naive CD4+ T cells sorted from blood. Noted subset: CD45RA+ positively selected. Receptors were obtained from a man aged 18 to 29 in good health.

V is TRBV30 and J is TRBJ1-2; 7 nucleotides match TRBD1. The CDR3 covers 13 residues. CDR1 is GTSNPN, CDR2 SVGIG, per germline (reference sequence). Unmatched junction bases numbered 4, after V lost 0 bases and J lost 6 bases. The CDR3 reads CAWSVKGADGYTF. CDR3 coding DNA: TGTGCCTGGAGTGTTAAGGGGGCCGATGGCTACACCTTC. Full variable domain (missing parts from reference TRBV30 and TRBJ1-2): SQTIHQWPATLVQPVGSPLSLECTVEGTSNPNLYWYRQAAGRGLQLLFYSVGIGQISSEVPQNLSASRPQDRQFILSSKKLLLSDSGFYLCAWSVKGADGYTFGSGTRLTVV.

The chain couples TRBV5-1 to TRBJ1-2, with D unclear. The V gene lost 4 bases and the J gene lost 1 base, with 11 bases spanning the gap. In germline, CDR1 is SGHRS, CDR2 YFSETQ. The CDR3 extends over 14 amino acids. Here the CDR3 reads CASSTGTVNYGYTF. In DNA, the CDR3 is TGCGCCAGCAGCACGGGAACAGTTAACTATGGCTACACCTTC.